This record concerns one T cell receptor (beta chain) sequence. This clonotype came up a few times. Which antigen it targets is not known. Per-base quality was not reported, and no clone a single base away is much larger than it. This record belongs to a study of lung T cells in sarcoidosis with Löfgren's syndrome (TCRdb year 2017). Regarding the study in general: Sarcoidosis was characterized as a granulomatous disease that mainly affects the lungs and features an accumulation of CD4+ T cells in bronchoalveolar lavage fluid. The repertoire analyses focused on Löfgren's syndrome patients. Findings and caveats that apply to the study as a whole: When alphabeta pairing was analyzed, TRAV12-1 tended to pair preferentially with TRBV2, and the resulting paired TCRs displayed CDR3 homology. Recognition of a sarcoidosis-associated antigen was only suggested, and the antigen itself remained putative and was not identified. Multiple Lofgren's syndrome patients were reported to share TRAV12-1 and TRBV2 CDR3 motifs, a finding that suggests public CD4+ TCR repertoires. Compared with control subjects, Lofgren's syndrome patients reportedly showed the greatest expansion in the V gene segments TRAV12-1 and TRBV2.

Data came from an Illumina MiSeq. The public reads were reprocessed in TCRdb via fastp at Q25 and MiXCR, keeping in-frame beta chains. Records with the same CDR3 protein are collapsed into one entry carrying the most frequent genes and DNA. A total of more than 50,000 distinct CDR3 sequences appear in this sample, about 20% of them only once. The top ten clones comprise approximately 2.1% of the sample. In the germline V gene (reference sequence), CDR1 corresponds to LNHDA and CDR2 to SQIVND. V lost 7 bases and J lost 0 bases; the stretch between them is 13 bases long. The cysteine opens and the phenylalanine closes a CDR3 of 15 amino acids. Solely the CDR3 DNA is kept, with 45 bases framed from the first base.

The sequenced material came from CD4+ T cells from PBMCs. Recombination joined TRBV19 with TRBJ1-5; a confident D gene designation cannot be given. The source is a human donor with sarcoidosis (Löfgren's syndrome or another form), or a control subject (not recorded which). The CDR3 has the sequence CASKATENSNQPQHF. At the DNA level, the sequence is TGTGCCAGTAAAGCTACAGAAAATAGCAATCAGCCCCAGCATTTT.